This T cell receptor (beta chain) was recovered during a study of CD8 T cells in ankylosing spondylitis. The CDR3 has 15 amino acids. V shed 5 bases, J shed 0 bases, and the junction held 5 bases outside the gene matches. Looked up from germline, CDR1 is SGHVS and CDR2 is FQNEAQ. TCRdb reanalysed the 5' RACE reads using MiXCR and keeps one entry per CDR3 protein. The table has more than 500,000 distinct CDR3 sequences, 5.3% seen once. Overall study results and limits: Disease-linked clones bore a CD8+ phenotype, appearing relatively rarely in peripheral blood. Ankylosing spondylitis blood appeared to carry a characteristic TCR beta motif of several highly homologous variants. Certain motif variants had earlier been reported in reactive arthritis synovial fluid and blood. Significantly higher representation of disease-linked clones was reported for matched ankylosing spondylitis synovial fluid.

There are many counts of this clonotype. The target antigen is unknown. Sequencing was carried out using blood, either unsorted or a sorted T cell fraction (not recorded which). This sequence originates from a male donor with ankylosing spondylitis. This chain connects TRBV7-8 to TRBJ2-7; 9 bases align to TRBD1. The CDR3 region has the DNA TGTGCCAGCAGCCTCCTGACAGGGGGCTCCTACGAGCAGTACTTC. Translated: CASSLLTGGSYEQYF.